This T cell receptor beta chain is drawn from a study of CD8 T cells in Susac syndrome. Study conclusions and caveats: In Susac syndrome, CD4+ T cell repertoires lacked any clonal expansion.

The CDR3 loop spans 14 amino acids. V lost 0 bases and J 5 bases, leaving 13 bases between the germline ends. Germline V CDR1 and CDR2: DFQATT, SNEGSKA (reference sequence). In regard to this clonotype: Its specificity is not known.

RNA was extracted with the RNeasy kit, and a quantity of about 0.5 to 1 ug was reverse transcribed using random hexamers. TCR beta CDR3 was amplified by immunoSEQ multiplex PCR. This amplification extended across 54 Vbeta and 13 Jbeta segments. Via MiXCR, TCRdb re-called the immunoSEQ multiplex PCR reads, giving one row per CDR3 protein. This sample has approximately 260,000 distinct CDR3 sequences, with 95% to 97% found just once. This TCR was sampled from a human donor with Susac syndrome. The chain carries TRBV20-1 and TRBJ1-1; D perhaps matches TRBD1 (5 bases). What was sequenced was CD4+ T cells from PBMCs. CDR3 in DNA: TGCAGTGCTAGAGATCCCCGGGGGGAAACTGAAGCTTTCTTT. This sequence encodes CSARDPRGETEAFF.